The source of this T cell receptor (beta chain) is a study of T cell repertoires in cytomegalovirus infection (dated by TCRdb to the late 2010s). Regarding the research as a whole: Recently identified HLA-C-restricted CMV epitopes, whose presentation resists viral immunomodulation, were targeted by peptide stimulations together with well-studied HLA-B-restricted epitopes. Donor HLA type was relevant to the analysis, because carriage of CMV infection together with the matching HLA type was indicated by public TCR beta signatures.

Read against the paper, the sample's treatment or condition label means: in vitro stimulation with specific CMV peptide epitopes to enrich CMV-specific T cells. These reads were obtained on an Illumina HiSeq 1500. Using fastp trimming at Q25 and MiXCR clonotype assembly, TCRdb reanalyzed the public sequencing data and kept in-frame beta chains. One record per CDR3 amino acid sequence lists the most common genes and DNA. Within this sample are around 100,000 distinct CDR3 sequences, with around 40% of them counted one time only. Clones ranked in the top ten supply about 74% of the sample. V and J are trimmed by 0 bases and 6 bases, and the gene matches miss 6 bases of the junction. Taken from cysteine to phenylalanine, the CDR3 has 15 residues. Here the CDR3 DNA is all that survives: 45 bases in frame from base 1. The germline V gene (reference sequence) supplies CDR1 SGHNT and CDR2 YYREEE. In regard to this clonotype: No antigen is known for it. One base away there is no much larger clone; base qualities are not given.

General findings and caveats noted by the study authors: In the ex vivo response, HLA-C-restricted CMV-specific TCR beta clonotypes were dominant, and in two of eight donors the single most frequent clonotype came from this HLA-C-restricted group. In both this cohort and an independent cohort of more than 350 donors, the cumulative frequency of public TCR beta family members distinguished carriers of CMV infection plus the relevant HLA type.

The TCR sequence derives from a human donor in good health (CMV status not recorded). Some clones in this sample may be carry-over from other donors' samples. The V and J segments used are TRBV5-4 and TRBJ2-1; a stretch of 7 junction bases matches TRBD1. The specimen was CD8+ T cells from cultured PBMCs, collected from culture after CMV antigen stimulation. The nucleotide sequence is given as TGTGCCAGCAGCTTGGGACAGGGCTGGGGCAATGAGCAGTTCTTC. Translated, this gives CASSLGQGWGNEQFF.